The clone carrying this T cell receptor (beta chain) was recorded a few times. The CDR3 consists of 12 residues. V was clipped by 2 bases and J by 5 bases, with 5 bases between them. Germline values: CDR1 MNHEY, CDR2 SVGEGT. The sample is drawn from a study of blood T cells in healthy people across ages. Combining a sample-barcoded 5' primer with a J-beta primer mix, a second PCR ran for roughly 7 to 11 cycles. Each CDR3 protein gets one entry after TCRdb re-called the 5' RACE reads with MiXCR. The data hold 2 million or so distinct CDR3 sequences, with around 48% observed a single time. The TCR was taken from a middle-aged woman in good health. The chain uses TRBV6-2 or TRBV6-3 and TRBJ2-3, with D unresolved. The sequencing input was blood. Here the CDR3 DNA reads TGTGCCAGCAGTTACCCGGTAGATACGCAGTATTTT. Amino acid sequence: CASSYPVDTQYF.